A selection of T cell receptor beta chains follows, all from one sample in a study of T cell repertoires in MIS-A myocarditis. Method: immunoSEQ multiplex PCR; TCRdb's copy keeps in-frame clones and lacks some. The data contain more than 6,500 clones, approximately 72% of them singletons. Sequenced input: right inferior lung lobe tissue obtained at autopsy. These receptors were collected from a young man with fulminant myocarditis from multisystem inflammatory syndrome in adults (MIS-A) after COVID-19. Both conserved end residues are part of each CDR3. Each record gives: J gene, V gene, D gene, clone size, CDR3 DNA, CDR3 protein. The D gene is left open where the match is weak. Expanded clones are given a class, and other clones once, few, many or no size at all.

>TRBJ2-3|TRBV5-1|TRBD1|NA
TGCGCCAGCAGTCGAGCCCCAGGGGGATCTAAATCGGATACGCAGTATTTT
CASSRAPGGSKSDTQYF
>TRBJ1-6|TRBV11-2|NA|NA
TGTGCCAGCAGCTTAGAGGGTGTGTCACCCCTCCACTTT
CASSLEGVSPLHF
>TRBJ2-3|TRBV2|NA|NA
TGTGCCAGCAGTCTTCACAGGGTTGGTCCAGATACGCAGTATTTT
CASSLHRVGPDTQYF
>TRBJ2-6|TRBV5-4|NA|NA
TGTGCCAGCAGCGCAGCTGCGACCTCTGGGGCCAACGTCCTGACTTTC
CASSAAATSGANVLTF
>TRBJ2-6|TRBV4-1|TRBD1|NA
TGCGCCAGCAGCCAATCGGGACAGGGCTCTGGGGCCAACGTCCTGACTTTC
CASSQSGQGSGANVLTF
>TRBJ2-1|TRBV6-6|NA|NA
TGTGCCAGCAGTTACGAAGGGAGCCCCTACAATGAGCAGTTCTTC
CASSYEGSPYNEQFF
>TRBJ2-5|TRBV28|NA|few
TGTGCCAGCAGCCCTTTGAGTAGCCCGTGGGAGACCCAGTACTTC
CASSPLSSPWETQYF
>TRBJ2-5|TRBV13|NA|NA
TGTGCCAGCAGCTTCCTTTGGGGCAGTCAAGAGACCCAGTACTTC
CASSFLWGSQETQYF
>TRBJ1-1|TRBV2|NA|NA
TGTGCCAGCGTCCGGGACGGAAGATTCATGAACACTGAAGCTTTCTTT
CASVRDGRFMNTEAFF
>TRBJ2-5|TRBV5-4|NA|NA
TGTGCCAGCAGCTTGCCCGGGAACACAGGAGAGACCCAGTACTTC
CASSLPGNTGETQYF
>TRBJ1-5|TRBV5-1|NA|NA
TGCGCCAGCAGTAGCGGGTATAGCAATCAGCCCCAGCATTTT
CASSSGYSNQPQHF
>TRBJ2-3|TRBV5-1|NA|NA
TGCGCCAGCAGCCCGGGGACGCACACTGCAGATACGCAGTATTTT
CASSPGTHTADTQYF
>TRBJ1-1|TRBV18|NA|NA
TGTGCCAGCTCACCCCGGGACCCGGGGAGGGAAGCTTTCTTT
CASSPRDPGREAFF
>TRBJ2-7|TRBV6-5|TRBD1|NA
TGTGCCAGCAGTACAGACAGGGGGATCTACGAGCAGTACTTC
CASSTDRGIYEQYF
>TRBJ2-3|TRBV10-3|TRBD1|once
TGTGCCACCGGAAGGGACAGGGACGCAGATACGCAGTATTTT
CATGRDRDADTQYF
>TRBJ2-5|TRBV4-1|NA|NA
TGCGCCAGCAGCCATGTTACAGGAGGTGAGACCCAGTACTTC
CASSHVTGGETQYF
>TRBJ2-7|TRBV5-6|NA|NA
TGTGCCAGCAGCTTGATGGCCGGCGCCTCCTACGAGCAGTACTTC
CASSLMAGASYEQYF
>TRBJ2-1|TRBV4-2|TRBD2|NA
TGTGCCAGCAGCCAAGATGCTAGCGGGAGGGCCAGGTACAATGAGCAGTTCTTC
CASSQDASGRARYNEQFF
>TRBJ1-3|TRBV3-1/TRBV3-2|TRBD1|once
TGTGCCAGCAGCCGCGCCTACTTAGGACAGGGACCACGAGGAAACACCATATATTTT
CASSRAYLGQGPRGNTIYF
>TRBJ2-7|TRBV19|NA|NA
TGTGCCAGTAGTCCCCGACTTATCTCGCGCGACGAGCAGTACTTC
CASSPRLISRDEQYF
>TRBJ2-5|TRBV7-2|TRBD1|NA
TGTGCCAGCAGCGCCCAACACAGGGGGCGAGAGACCCAGTACTTC
CASSAQHRGRETQYF
>TRBJ1-1|TRBV9|TRBD1|NA
TGTGCCAGCAGCTTACAGGGGAGGGGGACTGAAGCTTTCTTT
CASSLQGRGTEAFF
>TRBJ2-7|TRBV5-4|NA|NA
TGTGCCAGCAGCTTGGGCGGTACCTACGAGCAGTACTTC
CASSLGGTYEQYF
>TRBJ1-1|TRBV5-6|TRBD1|NA
TGTGCCAGCAGCGGGGGACAGAGGGATGCTATGAACACTGAAGCTTTCTTT
CASSGGQRDAMNTEAFF
>TRBJ1-1|TRBV4-3|TRBD1|NA
TGCGCCAGCAGCCAGAAGGACAGGGGAACTGAAGCTTTCTTT
CASSQKDRGTEAFF
>TRBJ2-1|TRBV5-1|TRBD2|NA
TGCGCCAGCAGCTTGGTAGCGGGAGGGCTATACAATGAGCAGTTCTTC
CASSLVAGGLYNEQFF
>TRBJ2-1|TRBV6-6|NA|NA
TGTGCCAGCAGTTACCGAGACAACTACAATGAGCAGTTCTTC
CASSYRDNYNEQFF
>TRBJ1-2|TRBV24-1|NA|once
TGTGCCACCAGTGATTCCAGCTATGGCTACACCTTC
CATSDSSYGYTF
>TRBJ1-1|TRBV13|NA|few
TGTGCCAGCAGCCTAGAGCCGCGGTTTGACACTGAAGCTTTCTTT
CASSLEPRFDTEAFF
>TRBJ2-7|TRBV19|TRBD1|NA
TGTGCCAGCCGTGGGGACGGGACAGGGGACTACGAGCAGTACTTC
CASRGDGTGDYEQYF
>TRBJ2-4|TRBV19|NA|NA
TGTGCCAGTAGTATAGACTCGCGAGGGGCCAGACCAAACATTCAGTACTTC
CASSIDSRGARPNIQYF
>TRBJ1-4|TRBV5-1|TRBD1|NA
TGCGCCAGCAGCTCGACGCCGGGACAGGCGAATGAAAAACTGTTTTTT
CASSSTPGQANEKLFF
>TRBJ2-3|TRBV5-6|NA|NA
TGTGCCAGCAGCCTGACTGCCACGCCAGATACGCAGTATTTT
CASSLTATPDTQYF
>TRBJ2-1|TRBV12-3/TRBV12-4|NA|once
TGTGCCAGCACCAGACTAGTAGTCGATGAGCAGTTCTTC
CASTRLVVDEQFF
>TRBJ2-7|TRBV10-3|TRBD2|NA
TGTGCCATCAGGGACCGCCCGGGGGGAACCTACGAGCAGTACTTC
CAIRDRPGGTYEQYF
>TRBJ1-1|TRBV19|NA|NA
TGTGCCAGTAGTATAGGGCTAGGAGAAGCTTTCTTT
CASSIGLGEAFF
>TRBJ1-6|TRBV7-9|NA|NA
TGTGCCAGCAGCCGAGGGGGAGGTTCACCCCTCCACTTT
CASSRGGGSPLHF
>TRBJ2-7|TRBV5-1|NA|NA
TGCGCCAGCAGCTTGGCCGCAGGGGTATCCTACGAGCAGTACTTC
CASSLAAGVSYEQYF
>TRBJ2-7|TRBV5-6|NA|medium-sized
TGTGCCAGCAGCTTCTACGGAGATGCCTACGAGCAGTACTTC
CASSFYGDAYEQYF
>TRBJ2-1|TRBV5-6|NA|NA
TGTGCCAGCAGCTTCGGGACCCACCTTTACTCCTCCTACAATGAGCAGTTCTTC
CASSFGTHLYSSYNEQFF
>TRBJ2-5|TRBV5-1|TRBD1|once
TGCGCCAGCCGACAGGGATTGGGACAAGAGACCCAGTACTTC
CASRQGLGQETQYF
>TRBJ2-7|TRBV15|NA|NA
TGTGCCACCAGCAGTGACACCCACCGGGAGCAGTACTTC
CATSSDTHREQYF
>TRBJ1-2|TRBV30|NA|NA
TGTGCCTGGACTTCTCTTGACAGCTATGGCTACACCTTC
CAWTSLDSYGYTF
>TRBJ1-1|TRBV7-9|NA|NA
TGTGCCAGCCTTCCCCCTACGAGCACTGAAGCTTTCTTT
CASLPPTSTEAFF
>TRBJ2-2|TRBV30|TRBD2|NA
TGTGCCTGGAGCGCGCTAGCGGGAGAGACCGGGGAGCTGTTTTTT
CAWSALAGETGELFF
>TRBJ2-5|TRBV4-1|NA|NA
TGCGCCAGCAGCCAAGGGAGGGGACGGATTCAAGAGACCCAGTACTTC
CASSQGRGRIQETQYF
>TRBJ1-5|TRBV5-6|TRBD1|NA
TGTGCCAGCAGTTCGGCAGATACAGGGGGACAGCCCCAGCATTTT
CASSSADTGGQPQHF
>TRBJ1-2|TRBV10-2|NA|NA
TGCGCCAGCAGTGGGGGTGTCTTGGGGCCAGCTAACTATGGCTACACCTTC
CASSGGVLGPANYGYTF
>TRBJ2-1|TRBV5-6|TRBD2|NA
TGTGCCAGCATCCCTGGCGGGAGGGTTTCCTACAATGAGCAGTTCTTC
CASIPGGRVSYNEQFF
>TRBJ2-1|TRBV19|NA|NA
TGTGCCAGTAGTATAGACGTGTACAATGAGCAGTTCTTC
CASSIDVYNEQFF
>TRBJ1-2|TRBV28|NA|NA
TGTGCCAGCAGCCAACTCAGGGGCTACACCTTC
CASSQLRGYTF